This T cell receptor (beta chain) was captured in a study of cytomegalovirus exposure and HLA in healthy donors. Study conclusions and caveats: Reportedly, diagnosis of cytomegalovirus status by the classifier showed high specificity and sensitivity. Several V segments, TRBV6-2 and TRBV6-3 among them, could not be told apart and were dropped. A reported reduction in N-insertions relative to the approximately 690-donor mean was seen in an Asian-associated ancestry cluster in a later analysis.

This CDR3 region has 14 residues. Germline CDR1 SGHTA, CDR2 FQGNSA. The ends were cut back, 5 bases at V and 6 bases at J, with 14 bases in the middle. In this sample, this clone turned up a few times. The antigen remains unidentified. The PCR ran on 60 Vbeta and 13 Jbeta primers. TCRdb keeps only in-frame clones here, not all; method: immunoSEQ multiplex PCR. The sample shows over 150,000 clones, about 71% of them seen only once. Healthy bone marrow donors made up the cohort. Sample: PBMCs. The gene calls are TRBV7-2 and TRBJ1-5; perhaps TRBD1 as D (6 bases). This receptor was obtained from a man in his fifties or sixties in good health and CMV-seronegative. CDR3 DNA: TGTGCCAGCAGCCGGACAGAGGCCTTTCAGCCCCAGCATTTT. Translated, it gives CASSRTEAFQPQHF.